These 22 T cell receptor beta chains originate from one sample sequenced in a study of blood T cell repertoires in COVID-19 (dated by TCRdb to the early 2020s). The library was obtained by the immunoSEQ multiplex PCR assay. As stored in TCRdb, this immuneACCESS dataset retains in-frame rearrangements with V and J assigned. A fraction of the clones does not appear; measured against another copy, unresolved V genes explain less than half of the discrepancy, and the remainder lacks a known reason. The sample table records fewer than 85,000 clones; roughly four fifths of these occur just once. The ten largest account for 28% of the sample. Sequenced: peripheral blood. Receptor source: a woman of 80 years or more with active or convalescent COVID-19.

The V and J genes are TRBV7-9 and TRBJ1-4; TRBD1 aligns across 9 bases. Germline CDR1 and CDR2: SEHNR and FQNEAQ (reference sequence). Unmatched junction bases numbered 5, after V lost 2 bases and J lost 7 bases. The CDR3 covers 15 residues. In DNA form, the CDR3 reads TGTGCCAGCAGCTTACTCGGGACAGGGAGTGAAAAACTGTTTTTT. It is translated as CASSLLGTGSEKLFF.

The rearrangement links TRBV6-2 or TRBV6-3 to TRBJ2-2, with D tentatively TRBD2 (7 bases). Germline loops: CDR1 MNHEY, CDR2 SVGEGT. This CDR3 contains 12 residues. The V end was cut by 5 bases, the J end by 14 bases, with 15 bases between. The CDR3 region is CASSQNGGQLFF. Here the CDR3 DNA reads TGTGCCAGCAGTCAGAACGGGGGGCAACTGTTTTTT.

The chain is built from TRBV6-2 or TRBV6-3 and TRBJ2-7, with 8 bases aligning to TRBD1. The germline V gene encodes CDR1 MNHEY and CDR2 SVGEGT. The length of the CDR3 is 15 residues. Losses at the gene ends were 5 bases for V and 3 bases for J; bases not matched to a gene: 9. CDR3 residues: CASSKPGQGIYEQYF. In DNA, the CDR3 is TGTGCCAGCAGTAAGCCTGGACAGGGTATCTACGAGCAGTACTTC.

V gene TRBV4-3 combines with J gene TRBJ2-1; a possible D gene is TRBD2 (6 bases). CDR3 length equals 16 residues. Germline V gene lookup returns CDR1 LGHNA and CDR2 YSLEER. With 1 base removed from V and 5 bases from J, the gap between germline ends came to 15 bases. The CDR3 nucleotides are TGCGCCAGCAGCCAAGGAGTGGGGACTCATAACAATGAGCAGTTCTTC. Its protein product is CASSQGVGTHNNEQFF.

The J gene is TRBJ2-7, the V gene TRBV7-2; 7 bases are shared with TRBD1. In germline, CDR1 is SGHTA, CDR2 FQGNSA. This CDR3 region has 15 residues. Trimming cost V 1 base and J 1 base; bases outside gene matches: 4. The CDR3 sequence: CASSLVGTASYEQYF. The CDR3, as DNA: TGTGCCAGCAGCTTAGTGGGGACAGCATCCTACGAGCAGTACTTC.

The chain joins TRBV7-8 to TRBJ1-2; no clear D. Per the germline V gene, CDR1 is SGHVS and CDR2 is FQNEAQ. The CDR3 totals 12 residues. Deletions cut 4 bases from V and 8 bases from J, with 11 bases between. This CDR3 is CASSSRGYGYTF. The CDR3, as DNA: TGTGCCAGCAGCTCCAGAGGCTACGGCTACACCTTC.

This chain uses TRBV9 with TRBJ2-2; 9 positions agree with TRBD1. The CDR3 runs to 16 residues. With 4 bases clipped from V and 7 bases from J, the junction kept 11 bases outside the gene matches. Germline V lookup: CDR1 SGDLS, CDR2 YYNGEE. CDR3 protein: CASSLSSGTGNGELFF. CDR3 nucleotide sequence: TGTGCCAGCAGCCTGAGCTCCGGGACAGGGAACGGGGAGCTGTTTTTT.

By sample fraction, this clone is large (0.1 to 1%). The rearrangement joins TRBV6-1 to TRBJ1-6; 10 nucleotides align to TRBD1. The germline V gene has CDR1 MNHNS and CDR2 SASEGT. The J segment lost 9 bases and the V segment lost 1 base, leaving 0 bases of the junction unmatched. The CDR3 spans 14 residues. The CDR3 here is CASSEGTGGSPLHF. In nucleotides, the CDR3 is TGTGCCAGCAGTGAAGGGACAGGGGGTTCACCCCTCCACTTT.

CDR3 sequence reads: CASSVAGSTDTQYF. CDR3 nucleotide sequence: TGTGCCAGCTCCGTAGCGGGGAGCACAGATACGCAGTATTTT. The chain is built from TRBV28 and TRBJ2-3, with TRBD2 matching 8 bases. Germline V gene sequence: CDR1 MDHEN, CDR2 SYDVKM. This CDR3 comprises 14 residues. Trimming at V came to 8 bases and at J to 0 bases, leaving 4 bases not matched to a gene.

The chain has TRBV5-1 and TRBJ1-6; D is ambiguous. The CDR3 extends over 15 amino acids. Germline values: CDR1 SGHRS, CDR2 YFSETQ. V lost 4 bases and J lost 9, with 17 bases in between. The CDR3 region is CASSPDGLSGSPLHF. DNA for the CDR3: TGCGCCAGCAGCCCGGATGGACTCTCTGGTTCACCCCTCCACTTT. Full variable domain (rest looked up from reference TRBV5-1 and TRBJ1-6): KAGVTQTPRYLIKTRGQQVTLSCSPISGHRSVSWYQQTPGQGLQFLFEYFSETQRNKGNFPGRFSGRQFSNSRSEMNVSTLELGDSALYLCASSPDGLSGSPLHFGNGTRLTVT.

CDR3 nucleotides: TGTGCCAGCAGGGATTATCAGGGGCCTAATGAAAAACTGTTTTTT. Translating it yields CASRDYQGPNEKLFF. This chain uses TRBV2 with TRBJ1-4; weak D call: TRBD1 (6 bases). The V gene's germline CDR1 is SNHLY and CDR2 FYNNEI. This CDR3 comprises 15 residues. V shed 6 bases and J shed 3 bases, with 14 bases lying between them.

The chain joins TRBV5-1 to TRBJ2-3, with a weak D call TRBD1 (5 bases). The V and J ends lost 1 base and 2 bases respectively, with 11 bases between them. The CDR3 is 15 amino acids. Germline V CDR1 and CDR2: SGHRS, YFSETQ. Here the CDR3 reads CASSLSGATTDTQYF. The CDR3 region has the DNA TGCGCCAGCAGCTTGTCTGGGGCGACCACAGATACGCAGTATTTT.

V usage is TRBV4-1 and J usage is TRBJ1-3, with 8 bases fitting TRBD1. V was clipped by 4 bases and J by 8 bases; unmatched bases: 13. The CDR3 loop spans 16 amino acids. CDR1 and CDR2 from the germline V gene are MGHRA and YSYEKL. CDR3 loop: CASSRRRTGYGDTIYF. CDR3 in DNA: TGCGCCAGCAGCCGTCGTCGGACAGGGTACGGCGACACCATATATTTT.

The chain links TRBV5-1 to TRBJ1-5; 7 bases are shared with TRBD1. The CDR3 has 14 amino acids. Germline CDR1 is SGHRS and CDR2 is YFSETQ. Trimming cost V 9 bases and J 3 bases; bases outside gene matches: 9. CDR3 sequence: CATPRQGLNQPQHF. In DNA, the CDR3 is TGCGCCACTCCAAGACAGGGACTCAATCAGCCCCAGCATTTT.

This clone has a handful of counts. The DNA for the CDR3 is TGTGCCTCCACGGACAGGAGCTCCTATAATTCACCCCTCCACTTT. It translates to CASTDRSSYNSPLHF. The genes are TRBV12-1 and TRBJ1-6; the D segment call TRBD1 is taken from the table without a DNA check. TRBV12-1 corresponds to a pseudogene. CDR3 length: 15 residues.

The CDR3 DNA reads TGCGCCAGCAGGCCTAGACTGTTGAACACTGAAGCTTTCTTT. Translating it yields CASRPRLLNTEAFF. The chain combines TRBV5-1 with TRBJ1-1; D is unresolved. CDR3 length equals 14 residues. Trimming took 5 bases from V and 0 from J, leaving 11 bases between them. Germline V CDR1 and CDR2: SGHRS, YFSETQ.

The chain couples TRBV7-8 to TRBJ1-1; no reliable D call. Between the trimmed V and J ends, which lost 6 bases and 1 base, there was a span of 6 bases. The length of the CDR3 is 12 residues. The germline CDR1 and CDR2 sequences are SGHVS and FQNEAQ. The CDR3 DNA reads TGTGCCAGCAGGACGGGGAACACTGAAGCTTTCTTT. It codes for CASRTGNTEAFF.

The chain carries TRBV6-1 and TRBJ1-4; 7 bases map to TRBD1. The junction had 6 bases not matched to a gene; V was cut back by 3 bases and J by 5 bases. The CDR3 extends over 15 amino acids. Germline assignment: CDR1 MNHNS and CDR2 SASEGT. The CDR3 DNA follows: TGTGCCAGCAGTGATGGGACAGCCCGAAATGAAAAACTGTTTTTT. It translates to CASSDGTARNEKLFF.

The V gene is TRBV30, the J gene TRBJ1-2; weak D call: TRBD1 (6 bases). This CDR3 has 14 residues. V gave up 3 bases and J gave up 6 bases, with 17 bases separating them. CDR1 is GTSNPN, CDR2 SVGIG, per germline (reference sequence). The CDR3 sequence: CAWRYKGDLDGYTF. The CDR3 coding sequence is TGTGCCTGGAGGTACAAGGGGGACCTAGATGGCTACACCTTC.

The chain links TRBV5-6 to TRBJ2-3; D might be TRBD1 (6 bases). The CDR3 is 17 amino acids. V was pared by 1 base and J by 2 bases, with 17 bases between. Germline V gene sequence: CDR1 SGHDT, CDR2 YYEEEE. The CDR3 here is CASSLSPRRGYTDTQYF. The DNA of the CDR3 is TGTGCCAGCAGCTTGAGCCCCCGTAGGGGGTACACAGATACGCAGTATTTT. Full variable domain (missing parts from reference TRBV5-6 and TRBJ2-3): DAGVTQSPTHLIKTRGQQVTLRCSPKSGHDTVSWYQQALGQGPQFIFQYYEEEERQRGNFPDRFSGHQFPNYSSELNVNALLLGDSALYLCASSLSPRRGYTDTQYFGPGTRLTVL.

This clone was counted only a few times. The CDR3 bases are TGTGCCAGTAGTAGGGAGGTGAGATCACCCCTCCACTTT. It yields the protein CASSREVRSPLHF. V usage is TRBV19 and J usage is TRBJ1-6, with D unresolved. The CDR3 has 13 amino acids. Between the trimmed V and J ends, which lost 4 bases and 10 bases, there was a span of 11 bases. Germline values: CDR1 LNHDA, CDR2 SQIVND (reference sequence).

For the CDR3, the DNA is TGTGCCAGCAGCCCGAACCGAGGGACACCCAGCACAGATACGCAGTATTTT. It yields the protein CASSPNRGTPSTDTQYF. The chain carries TRBV7-9 and TRBJ2-3; tentative D call: TRBD1 (6 bases). Looked up from germline, CDR1 is SEHNR and CDR2 is FQNEAQ (reference sequence). V lost 5 bases to trimming and J lost 0 bases, with 18 bases between them. The CDR3 loop spans 17 amino acids. The full variable domain, rest sourced from reference TRBV7-9 and TRBJ2-3, is DTGVSQNPRHKITKRGQNVTFRCDPISEHNRLYWYRQTLGQGPEFLTYFQNEAQLEKSRLLSDRFSAERPKGSFSTLEIQRTEQGDSAMYLCASSPNRGTPSTDTQYFGPGTRLTVL.